The T cell receptor (beta chain) described here comes from a study of OX40 agonist ivuxolimab in advanced cancers. Whole-study results and caveats: Researchers report that CD8+ T cells had, on average, more expanded clones than CD4+.

TCRdb's copy holds only in-frame clones and misses some; the assay was immunoSEQ multiplex PCR. The sample lists some 100,000 clones, about nine tenths occurring once. The CDR3 has 14 residues. Trimming stripped 4 bases from V and 3 bases from J, with 12 bases between. CDR1 MNHNS and CDR2 SASEGT come from the germline V gene. About this clone: Its target is not known.

The receptor comes from an adult with an advanced solid tumor such as melanoma, head and neck, liver or kidney cancer. Sequenced material: CD4+ or CD8+ T cells sorted from blood, taken in a trial of the OX40 agonist ivuxolimab. This chain joins TRBV6-1 and TRBJ1-1, with D perhaps matching TRBD1 (5 bases). As DNA, the CDR3 is TGTGCCAGCAGTGCAGGGAGGGCGGACACTGAAGCTTTCTTT. Protein product: CASSAGRADTEAFF.